These T cell receptor beta chains were read from a single sample in a study of blood T cell repertoires in COVID-19. Using immunoSEQ multiplex PCR, the repertoire was profiled, and TCRdb retains in-frame clones only, with some absent. The sample carries hundreds of thousands of clones, 75% to 90% recorded once. The material sequenced was PBMCs or T cells enriched from blood (not recorded which). These receptor sequences come from a man younger than 35 who had recovered from COVID-19. Both conserved end residues are part of each CDR3. D genes are given only for firm matches. Only part of the rows carry a size: once, few, many, or a class if the clone is expanded.

TRBD1	NA	TRBV6-5	TRBJ1-3	CASSYSQGSSGNTIYF	TGTGCCAGCAGTTACTCACAGGGGAGCTCTGGAAACACCATATATTTT
TRBD1	NA	TRBV6-5	TRBJ1-2	CASATGGDGYTF	TGTGCCAGCGCAACAGGGGGCGATGGCTACACCTTC
TRBD2	few	TRBV7-6	TRBJ2-5	CASSFRGRGGGQETQYF	TGTGCCAGCAGCTTCAGAGGTCGTGGGGGGGGGCAAGAGACCCAGTACTTC
TRBD1	once	TRBV4-2	TRBJ1-4	CASSQTTGANEKLFF	TGTGCCAGCAGCCAGACGACAGGGGCTAATGAAAAACTGTTTTTT
TRBD1	NA	TRBV7-6	TRBJ1-2	CASSLGEDRGYGYTF	TGTGCCAGCAGCTTAGGCGAGGACAGGGGCTATGGCTACACCTTC
NA	NA	TRBV27	TRBJ2-1	CASSLGSGSYNEQFF	TGTGCCAGCAGTTTAGGGTCAGGCTCCTACAATGAGCAGTTCTTC
TRBD1	NA	TRBV3-1/TRBV3-2	TRBJ2-7	CASSQDLQGTTYEQYF	TGTGCCAGCAGCCAAGACCTACAGGGGACAACCTACGAGCAGTACTTC
NA	NA	TRBV18	TRBJ1-4	CASSPYRDGEKLFF	TGTGCCAGCTCACCGTACAGGGATGGTGAAAAACTGTTTTTT
TRBD1	NA	TRBV15	TRBJ1-2	CATRVTGTGGARYGYTF	TGTGCCACCAGGGTAACCGGGACAGGGGGCGCAAGGTATGGCTACACCTTC
TRBD1	NA	TRBV3-1/TRBV3-2	TRBJ1-3	CASSRQGDGNTIYF	TGTGCCAGCAGCCGACAGGGGGACGGAAACACCATATATTTT
TRBD2	NA	TRBV18	TRBJ2-7	CASSPPSGSYEQYF	TGTGCCAGCTCACCACCTAGCGGGAGCTACGAGCAGTACTTC
TRBD1	NA	TRBV6-1	TRBJ2-7	CASSDIRGAGTGKTYEQYF	TGTGCCAGCAGTGATATACGTGGGGCCGGGACAGGGAAAACCTACGAGCAGTACTTC
TRBD1	NA	TRBV6-5	TRBJ1-2	CASSLGQSGEYGYTF	TGTGCCAGCAGCTTGGGACAGTCAGGGGAGTATGGCTACACCTTC
NA	NA	TRBV5-4	TRBJ2-1	CASSEPSGGDEQFF	TGTGCCAGCAGCGAACCCTCTGGCGGGGATGAGCAGTTCTTC
TRBD1	once	TRBV27	TRBJ1-2	CASSLTTGGGYTF	TGTGCCAGCAGTTTAACGACAGGGGGTGGCTACACCTTC
NA	NA	TRBV7-2	TRBJ1-2	CASSFPGSDYGYTF	TGTGCCAGCAGCTTCCCGGGATCCGACTATGGCTACACCTTC
TRBD1	NA	TRBV7-9	TRBJ1-5	CASSSDVGTAQHF	TGTGCCAGCAGCTCAGACGTGGGGACAGCCCAGCATTTT
TRBD1	NA	TRBV6-2/TRBV6-3	TRBJ2-7	CASSQGAYEQYF	TGTGCCAGCAGCCAGGGGGCCTACGAGCAGTACTTC
NA	NA	TRBV27	TRBJ1-6	CASSFGRGGSPLHF	TGTGCCAGCAGTTTTGGCAGGGGTGGTTCACCCCTCCACTTT
NA	NA	TRBV30	TRBJ1-1	CAWSVQGEAFF	TGTGCCTGGAGTGTACAGGGTGAAGCTTTCTTT
TRBD1	once	TRBV5-5	TRBJ2-7	CASSPGTGTYEQYF	TGTGCCAGCAGCCCAGGGACAGGAACCTACGAGCAGTACTTC
TRBD1	NA	TRBV3-1/TRBV3-2	TRBJ1-1	CASSQDGPAGGNTEAFF	TGTGCCAGCAGCCAAGATGGCCCCGCAGGGGGGAACACTGAAGCTTTCTTT
NA	NA	TRBV28	TRBJ2-1	CASSSGSSIQITYNEQFF	TGTGCCAGCAGTTCGGGGTCGTCTATCCAAATCACCTACAATGAGCAGTTCTTC
NA	once	TRBV5-1	TRBJ2-1	CASSLVTSGSNEQFF	TGCGCCAGCAGCTTGGTAACTAGTGGATCTAATGAGCAGTTCTTC
TRBD1	NA	TRBV6-1	TRBJ1-6	CASSEKTGASSPLHF	TGTGCCAGCAGTGAAAAGACAGGGGCTAGCTCACCCCTCCACTTT
TRBD2	few	TRBV7-3	TRBJ2-5	CASSPGDGRLETQYF	TGTGCCAGCAGCCCTGGGGACGGGAGGTTAGAGACCCAGTACTTC
NA	NA	TRBV28	TRBJ2-1	CASSYDGHGYNEQFF	TGTGCCAGCAGTTACGACGGACATGGTTACAATGAGCAGTTCTTC
NA	NA	TRBV18	TRBJ2-5	CASSAVLQRETQYF	TGTGCCAGCTCAGCGGTACTTCAGCGGGAGACCCAGTACTTC